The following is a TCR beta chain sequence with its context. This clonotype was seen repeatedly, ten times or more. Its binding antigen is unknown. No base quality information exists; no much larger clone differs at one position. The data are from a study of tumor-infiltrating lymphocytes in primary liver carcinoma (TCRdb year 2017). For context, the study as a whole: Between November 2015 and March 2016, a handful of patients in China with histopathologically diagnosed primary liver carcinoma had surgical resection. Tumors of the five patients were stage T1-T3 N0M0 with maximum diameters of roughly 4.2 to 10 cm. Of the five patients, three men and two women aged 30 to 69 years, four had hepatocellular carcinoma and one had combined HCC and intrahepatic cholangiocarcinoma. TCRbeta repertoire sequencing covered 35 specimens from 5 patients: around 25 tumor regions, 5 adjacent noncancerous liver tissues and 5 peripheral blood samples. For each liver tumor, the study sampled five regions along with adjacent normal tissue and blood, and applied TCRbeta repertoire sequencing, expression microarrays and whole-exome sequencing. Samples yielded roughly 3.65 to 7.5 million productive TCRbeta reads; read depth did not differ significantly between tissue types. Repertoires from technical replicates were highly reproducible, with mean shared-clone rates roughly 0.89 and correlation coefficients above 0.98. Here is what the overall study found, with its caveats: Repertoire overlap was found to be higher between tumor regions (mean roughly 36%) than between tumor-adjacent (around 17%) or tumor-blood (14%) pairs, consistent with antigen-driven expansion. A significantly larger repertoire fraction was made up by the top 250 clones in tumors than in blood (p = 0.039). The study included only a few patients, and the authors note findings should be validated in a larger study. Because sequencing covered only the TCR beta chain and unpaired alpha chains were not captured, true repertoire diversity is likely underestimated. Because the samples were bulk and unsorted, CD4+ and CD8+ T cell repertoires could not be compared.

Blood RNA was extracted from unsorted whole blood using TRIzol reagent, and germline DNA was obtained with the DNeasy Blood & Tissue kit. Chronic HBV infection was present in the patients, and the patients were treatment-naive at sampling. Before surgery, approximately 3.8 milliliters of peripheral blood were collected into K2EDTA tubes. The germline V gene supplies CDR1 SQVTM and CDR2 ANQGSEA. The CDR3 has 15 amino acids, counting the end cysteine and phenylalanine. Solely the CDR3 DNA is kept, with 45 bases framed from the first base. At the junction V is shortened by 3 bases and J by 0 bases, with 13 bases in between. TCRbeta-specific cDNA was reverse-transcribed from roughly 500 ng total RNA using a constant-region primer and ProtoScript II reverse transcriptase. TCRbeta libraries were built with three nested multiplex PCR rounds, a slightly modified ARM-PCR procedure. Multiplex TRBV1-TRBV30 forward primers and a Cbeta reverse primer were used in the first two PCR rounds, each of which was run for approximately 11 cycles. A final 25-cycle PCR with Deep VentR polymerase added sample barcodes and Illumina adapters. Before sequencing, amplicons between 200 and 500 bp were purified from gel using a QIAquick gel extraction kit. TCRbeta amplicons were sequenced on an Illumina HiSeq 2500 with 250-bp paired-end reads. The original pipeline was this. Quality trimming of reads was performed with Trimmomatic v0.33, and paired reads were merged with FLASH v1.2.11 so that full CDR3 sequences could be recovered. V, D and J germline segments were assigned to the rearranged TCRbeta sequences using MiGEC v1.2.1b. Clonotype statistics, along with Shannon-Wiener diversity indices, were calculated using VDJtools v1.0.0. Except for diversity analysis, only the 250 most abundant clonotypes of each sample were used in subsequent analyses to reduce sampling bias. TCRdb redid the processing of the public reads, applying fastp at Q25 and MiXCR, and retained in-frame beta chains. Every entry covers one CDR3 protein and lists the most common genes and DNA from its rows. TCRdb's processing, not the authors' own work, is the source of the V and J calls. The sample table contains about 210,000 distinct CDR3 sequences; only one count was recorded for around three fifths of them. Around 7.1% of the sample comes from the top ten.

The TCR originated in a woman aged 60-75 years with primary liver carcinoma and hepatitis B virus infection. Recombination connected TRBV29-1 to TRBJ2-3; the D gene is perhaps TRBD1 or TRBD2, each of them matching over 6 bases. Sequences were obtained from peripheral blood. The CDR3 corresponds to CSVEGPGASTDTQYF. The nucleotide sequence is TGCAGCGTTGAGGGGCCGGGGGCGAGCACAGATACGCAGTATTTT.